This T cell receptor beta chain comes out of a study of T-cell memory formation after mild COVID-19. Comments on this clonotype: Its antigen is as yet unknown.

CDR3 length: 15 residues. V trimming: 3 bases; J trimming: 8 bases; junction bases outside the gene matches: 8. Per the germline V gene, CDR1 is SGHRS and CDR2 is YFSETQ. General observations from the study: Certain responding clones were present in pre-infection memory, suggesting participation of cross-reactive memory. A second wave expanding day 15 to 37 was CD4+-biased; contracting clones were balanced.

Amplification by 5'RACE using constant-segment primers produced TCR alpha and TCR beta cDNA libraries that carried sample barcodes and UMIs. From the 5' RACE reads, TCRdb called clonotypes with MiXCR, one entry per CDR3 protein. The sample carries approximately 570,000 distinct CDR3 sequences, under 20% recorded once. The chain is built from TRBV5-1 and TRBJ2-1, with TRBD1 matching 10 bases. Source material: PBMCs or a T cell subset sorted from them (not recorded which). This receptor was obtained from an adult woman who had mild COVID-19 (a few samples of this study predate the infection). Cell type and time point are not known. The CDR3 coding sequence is TGCGCCAGCAGCTCCCGGACAGGGGGTTTCGATGAGCAGTTCTTC. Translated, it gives CASSSRTGGFDEQFF. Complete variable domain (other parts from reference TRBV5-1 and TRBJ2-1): KAGVTQTPRYLIKTRGQQVTLSCSPISGHRSVSWYQQTPGQGLQFLFEYFSETQRNKGNFPGRFSGRQFSNSRSEMNVSTLELGDSALYLCASSSRTGGFDEQFFGPGTRLTVL.